This T cell receptor (beta chain) was sequenced during a study of tumor-infiltrating lymphocytes in glioblastoma multiforme. The CDR3 covers 13 residues. Germline CDR1 is MGHRA and CDR2 is YSYEKL. V was clipped by 0 bases and J by 2 bases, with 5 bases between them. TCRB libraries came from RNA via three nested multiplex PCR rounds. Input was 0.4 to 0.55 ug total RNA, reverse-transcribed with a C-beta primer. TCRdb passed the multiplex PCR reads through MiXCR, listing each CDR3 protein once. The data hold more than 13,000 distinct CDR3 sequences, with over 65% observed a single time. This clonotype has more than one count but fewer than ten. With a much larger clone just one base away, this may be a read error.

The rearrangement joins TRBV4-1 to TRBJ2-7; perhaps TRBD1 as D (5 bases). The TCR was taken from a male donor with glioblastoma. The sample was brain tumor tissue. Here the CDR3 reads CASSQDRAYEQYF. CDR3 sequence (DNA): TGCGCCAGCAGCCAAGACAGGGCCTACGAGCAGTACTTC.